This TCR beta chain was retrieved from a study of post-analysis software for immune sequencing data. The overall study: Relapsing-remitting, secondary progressive and progressive-relapsing multiple sclerosis courses were included.

Study-wide points: Significantly lower normalized Chao1 diversity was found in patients with multiple sclerosis relative to controls. By F measure, strong co-clustering occurred among samples prepared in the same batch. TRBV segments more frequent in patients than in controls numbered five and included TRBV5-6, TRBV5-1 and TRBV20-1.

Comments on this clonotype: The target antigen is unknown.

Germline V lookup: CDR1 DFQATT, CDR2 SNEGSKA (reference sequence). The J segment lost 6 bases and the V segment lost 6 bases, leaving 7 bases of the junction unmatched. The CDR3 is 14 amino acids. TCR beta libraries were prepared from cDNA with unique molecular identifiers. TCRdb itself ran the PCR reads through MiXCR, one entry per CDR3 protein. The sample shows some 800,000 distinct CDR3 sequences, around 42% of them seen only once. V usage is TRBV20-1 and J usage is TRBJ2-7, with 14 bases lining up with TRBD2. The clonotype comes from a girl aged 10-17 years with multiple sclerosis. Sequencing input: blood. The CDR3 spells CSATPGLAGAEQYF. CDR3 bases: TGCAGTGCAACGCCGGGACTAGCGGGAGCCGAGCAGTACTTC.